One and the same sample provided the 20 T cell receptor beta chains below, sequenced in a study of T-cell memory formation after mild COVID-19. TCRdb re-called the 5' RACE reads with MiXCR, one entry per CDR3 protein. The table has fewer than 60,000 distinct CDR3 sequences, roughly 26% seen once. Sequencing input: PBMCs or a T cell subset sorted from them (not recorded which). The receptors come from a young man who had mild COVID-19 (a few samples of this study predate the infection). Cell type and time point are not known.

This clonotype has a count of ten or more. This CDR3 is CASSLGGPYNEQFF. The CDR3 DNA reads TGTGCCAGCAGTTTAGGGGGGCCGTACAATGAGCAGTTCTTC. J is TRBJ2-1 and V is TRBV12-3 or TRBV12-4; maybe TRBD1 (6 bases). Trimming stripped 1 base from V and 4 bases from J, with 8 bases between. This CDR3 has 14 residues.

With respect to this clonotype: A read error may account for a junction end that differs from germline. The V and J genes are TRBV7-9 and TRBJ2-5, with 8 bases identical to TRBD2. CDR1 SEHNR and CDR2 FQNEAQ come from the germline V gene (reference sequence). The CDR3 contains 14 residues. The CDR3, as DNA: TGTGCCAGCAGTTTAGCGGGGATTGGGGAGACCCAGTACTTC. Amino acids: CASSLAGIGETQYF. Together with reference TRBV7-9 and TRBJ2-5, the CDR3 gives the full variable domain: DTGVSQNPRHKITKRGQNVTFRCDPISEHNRLYWYRQTLGQGPEFLTYFQNEAQLEKSRLLSDRFSAERPKGSFSTLEIQRTEQGDSAMYLCASSLAGIGETQYFGPGTRLLVL.

This clonotype was counted between two and nine times. This sequence joins TRBV7-6 and TRBJ2-1; no clear D gene. Germline-derived CDR1 and CDR2 are SGHVS and FNYEAQ. V was clipped by 3 bases and J by 5 bases, with 17 bases between them. There are 16 residues in the CDR3. This chain's CDR3 is CASSLGPGRLDNEQFF. The CDR3, as DNA: TGTGCCAGCAGCTTGGGCCCGGGTAGACTGGACAATGAGCAGTTCTTC.

This clonotype was detected once. In DNA, the CDR3 is TGCGCCAGCAGCCCCCGACAGGGGAACACTGAAGCTTTCTTT. Amino acids: CASSPRQGNTEAFF. V and J are TRBV4-1 and TRBJ1-1; 7 nucleotides line up with TRBD1. Germline CDR1 MGHRA, CDR2 YSYEKL. Trimming removed 4 bases from V and 1 base from J; junction bases left unmatched: 3. This CDR3 spans 14 amino acids.

This clonotype was seen a few times. The V call is TRBV11-2, the J call TRBJ2-4; TRBD2 matches at 7 bases. CDR1 is SGHAT and CDR2 is FQNNGV in the germline V gene. Trimming took 8 bases from V and 8 from J; bases not matched to a gene: 12. The length of the CDR3 is 14 residues. The CDR3 protein is CASRTPGGPDIQYF. The CDR3 bases are TGTGCCAGCCGAACCCCGGGGGGACCCGACATTCAGTACTTC.

The V gene is TRBV27, the J gene TRBJ2-1; 9 bases line up with TRBD2. CDR3 length: 15 residues. Germline CDR1 reads MNHEY; CDR2 reads SMNVEV (reference sequence). The V gene end was trimmed by 7 bases and the J gene end by 3 bases; junction bases not matched to a gene: 7. The CDR3 here is CASTAGGAGYNEQFF. The DNA of the CDR3 is TGTGCCAGCACGGCGGGGGGGGCCGGCTACAATGAGCAGTTCTTC.

J is TRBJ2-5 and V is TRBV25-1; no definite D call. Trimming took off 2 bases at V and 4 bases at J, with 8 bases between the two ends. The CDR3 is made up of 13 amino acids. Per the germline V gene, CDR1 is MGHDK and CDR2 is SYGVNS. The CDR3 DNA reads as TGTGCCAGCAGTGAACCTCGGAGAGAGACCCAGTACTTC. Its translation: CASSEPRRETQYF.

This clonotype showed up just a few times. The chain recombines TRBV7-2 with TRBJ1-2; perhaps TRBD1 as D (5 bases). V lost 3 bases to trimming and J lost 2 bases, with 19 bases between them. The CDR3 is 17 amino acids. Germline V lookup: CDR1 SGHTA, CDR2 FQGNSA. CDR3 loop: CASSLEGQLYMNYGYTF. The CDR3 nucleotides read TGTGCCAGCAGCTTGGAGGGGCAGCTTTATATGAACTATGGCTACACCTTC.

The rearrangement joins TRBV4-1 to TRBJ2-2; D unclear. Germline lookup yields CDR1 MGHRA and CDR2 YSYEKL. V was cut by 3 bases and J by 4 bases, with 3 bases left in between. The CDR3 covers 12 residues. The CDR3 reads CASSHPTGELFF. CDR3 nucleotide sequence: TGCGCCAGCAGCCACCCCACCGGGGAGCTGTTTTTT.

This clonotype was seen a few times. The J gene is TRBJ1-4, the V gene TRBV7-9; D is possibly TRBD1 (6 bases). Germline V lookup: CDR1 SEHNR, CDR2 FQNEAQ (reference sequence). This CDR3 comprises 15 residues. The V end was cut by 5 bases, the J end by 1 base, with 11 bases between. DNA for the CDR3: TGTGCCAGCAGCCCCAAGACAGGAACTAATGAAAAACTGTTTTTT. This translates into CASSPKTGTNEKLFF.

This clonotype was seen a few times. The chain links TRBV20-1 to TRBJ2-2, with D tentatively TRBD1 or TRBD2 (7 bases each). CDR3 size: 15 residues. With 5 bases removed from V and 5 bases from J, the gap between germline ends came to 18 bases. Germline V lookup: CDR1 DFQATT, CDR2 SNEGSKA (reference sequence). The CDR3 loop reads CSAEPQGGQTGELFF. DNA for the CDR3: TGCAGTGCTGAACCCCAGGGGGGGCAAACCGGGGAGCTGTTTTTT.

In this sample, this clonotype turned up a few times. The J gene is TRBJ2-3, the V gene TRBV7-9, with D perhaps assigned TRBD1 or TRBD2 (7 bases each). CDR1 and CDR2 (germline): SEHNR, FQNEAQ (reference sequence). The CDR3 has 14 amino acids. V lost 5 bases to trimming and J lost 10 bases, with 19 bases between them. CDR3 sequence reads: CASSQGGPHAAQYF. In DNA form, the CDR3 reads TGTGCCAGCAGCCAGGGGGGGCCCCACGCGGCGCAGTATTTT. Looking up the rest from reference TRBV7-9 and TRBJ2-3 gives the full variable domain: DTGVSQNPRHKITKRGQNVTFRCDPISEHNRLYWYRQTLGQGPEFLTYFQNEAQLEKSRLLSDRFSAERPKGSFSTLEIQRTEQGDSAMYLCASSQGGPHAAQYFGPGTRLTVL.

In its sample, this clonotype was seen a few times. This chain connects TRBV24-1 to TRBJ2-3; D gene uncertain. The CDR3 contains 14 residues. The germline V and J ends were trimmed by 3 bases and 4 bases, with 10 bases remaining between them. Germline V gene data show CDR1 as KGHDR and CDR2 as SFDVKD. CDR3 in DNA: TGTGCCACCAGTGATCCCGGGTTGGCAGATACGCAGTATTTT. Translating it yields CATSDPGLADTQYF.

This clonotype showed up just a few times. J is TRBJ2-1 and V is TRBV12-3 or TRBV12-4; D gene unclear. Trimming took 3 bases from V and 5 from J, leaving 11 bases between them. The CDR3 consists of 14 residues. CDR3 residues: CASSFPDGDNEQFF. In DNA form, the CDR3 reads TGTGCCAGCAGTTTTCCGGACGGAGACAATGAGCAGTTCTTC.

CDR3 DNA: TGCGCCAGCAGCCGGTTGCGGGGGTCCTACAATGAGCAGTTCTTC. Its protein product is CASSRLRGSYNEQFF. The chain couples TRBV4-3 to TRBJ2-1, with 7 bases aligning to TRBD2. J gave up 1 base and V 4 bases, and 4 bases lay outside the gene matches. This CDR3 comprises 15 residues. Germline V gives CDR1 LGHNA, CDR2 YSLEER.

J is TRBJ2-5 and V is TRBV28, with D possibly matching TRBD2 (5 bases). Germline V lookup: CDR1 MDHEN, CDR2 SYDVKM. The CDR3 length is 13 residues. With 3 bases removed from V and 3 bases from J, the gap between germline ends came to 8 bases. CDR3 residues: CASSFLGEETQYF. Here the CDR3 DNA reads TGTGCCAGCAGTTTCCTGGGAGAAGAGACCCAGTACTTC. The full variable domain, in which reference TRBV28 and TRBJ2-5 provide the parts outside the CDR3, is DVKVTQSSRYLVKRTGEKVFLECVQDMDHENMFWYRQDPGLGLRLIYFSYDVKMKEKGDIPEGYSVSREKKERFSLILESASTNQTSMYLCASSFLGEETQYFGPGTRLLVL.

The gene calls are TRBV12-3 or TRBV12-4 and TRBJ1-5; D is undetermined. This CDR3 is built from 12 residues. Deletions cut 5 bases from V and 6 bases from J, with 8 bases between. In nucleotides, the CDR3 is TGTGCCAGCAGTCGAGTGGGTCAGCCCCAGCATTTT. This codes for CASSRVGQPQHF.

V gene TRBV6-5 combines with J gene TRBJ2-5; either TRBD1 or TRBD2 may fit D (5 bases each). This CDR3 has 16 amino acids. The ends were cut back, 7 bases at V and 5 bases at J, with 23 bases in the middle. Germline assignment: CDR1 MNHEY and CDR2 SVGAGI. CDR3: CASKGLSGRLSETQYF. The CDR3 DNA reads as TGTGCCAGCAAAGGGTTATCGGGGCGTTTAAGTGAGACCCAGTACTTC.

DNA of the CDR3: TGCGCCAGCAGCCAGGTTAAAGGGTACGACAATGAGCAGTTCTTC. Translated, it gives CASSQVKGYDNEQFF. The chain recombines TRBV4-1 with TRBJ2-1; D gene unclear. This CDR3 comprises 15 residues. The germline CDR1 and CDR2 sequences are MGHRA and YSYEKL. Deletions cut 3 bases from V and 5 bases from J, with 14 bases between.

The CDR3 bases are TGCGCCAGCAGCCAAGAGAACACCGGGGAGCTGTTTTTT. Translation gives CASSQENTGELFF. The chain couples TRBV4-1 to TRBJ2-2; D ambiguous. With 0 bases removed from V and 1 base from J, the gap between germline ends came to 0 bases. Germline CDR1 reads MGHRA; CDR2 reads YSYEKL. The CDR3 is 13 amino acids.